What follows are 9 T cell receptor beta chains derived from one specimen sequenced in a study of T-cell reconstitution after alpha-beta-depleted transplantation in children. Preparation of the TCRbeta library involved a method that used unique molecular identifiers. TCRdb re-analysed the PCR reads in MiXCR, keeping a single row per CDR3 protein. The data contain 780,000 or so distinct CDR3 sequences, 16% of them seen just once; the ten biggest clones take up roughly 4.8%. The sequences come from PBMCs, mostly from graft donor cells, collected 360 days after TCRalphabeta/CD19-depleted stem cell transplant. The receptors stem from a male patient aged 10-17 years who had a stem cell transplant for acute lymphoblastic leukemia, so the T cells may come from the graft donor.

This chain joins TRBV11-3 and TRBJ1-1; D unresolved. Germline CDR1 is SGHNT and CDR2 is YENEEA. This CDR3 region has 13 residues. Trimming removed 3 bases from V and 3 bases from J, with 8 bases in between. CDR3 DNA: TGTGCCAGCAGCTTTGACGGATACACTGAAGCTTTCTTT. It specifies CASSFDGYTEAFF.

The rearrangement uses TRBV7-2 and TRBJ2-7; possibly TRBD1 for D (7 bases). Deletions cut 4 bases from V and 7 bases from J, with 17 bases between. Germline CDR1 reads SGHTA; CDR2 reads FQGNSA. The CDR3 is 14 residues long. For the CDR3, the DNA is TGTGCCAGCAGCTCGTGGACAGGACGGGGGGAGCAGTACTTC. This translates into CASSSWTGRGEQYF.

This clonotype has at least ten counts. V gene TRBV11-2 combines with J gene TRBJ2-5; perhaps TRBD2 as D (5 bases). Germline V gene lookup returns CDR1 SGHAT and CDR2 FQNNGV. The germline V and J ends were trimmed by 6 bases and 7 bases, with 15 bases remaining between them. The CDR3 has 13 amino acids. The CDR3 reads CASRLVGRGTQYF. The CDR3 bases are TGTGCCAGCAGACTAGTCGGCCGGGGGACCCAGTACTTC.

Only a few counts were recorded for this clonotype. This chain links TRBV11-1 with TRBJ1-5, with a weak D call TRBD1 (6 bases). V was trimmed by 3 bases and J by 0 bases, leaving 18 bases between them. The CDR3 totals 18 residues. Germline CDR1 reads SGHAT; CDR2 reads FQDESV (reference sequence). Here the CDR3 reads CASSFNGRGLGSNQPQHF. CDR3 sequence (DNA): TGTGCCAGCAGCTTCAACGGCAGGGGACTCGGTAGCAATCAGCCCCAGCATTTT.

This clonotype has more than one count but fewer than ten. This chain uses TRBV9 with TRBJ2-1; 8 bases match TRBD1. Per germline, CDR1 SGDLS and CDR2 YYNGEE. The ends lost 2 bases at V and 2 bases at J; junction bases unmatched: 9. This CDR3 is 17 amino acids long. This chain's CDR3 is CASSVQGARDPYNEQFF. The DNA for the CDR3 is TGTGCCAGCAGCGTTCAGGGGGCGCGAGACCCCTACAATGAGCAGTTCTTC. Complete variable domain (other parts from reference TRBV9 and TRBJ2-1): DSGVTQTPKHLITATGQRVTLRCSPRSGDLSVYWYQQSLDQGLQFLIQYYNGEERAKGNILERFSAQQFPDLHSELNLSSLELGDSALYFCASSVQGARDPYNEQFFGPGTRLTVL.

There are a few counts of this clonotype. CDR3 loop: CASRVGYDYTGELFF. The CDR3 nucleotides read TGCGCCAGCAGGGTCGGATATGACTACACCGGGGAGCTGTTTTTT. The chain couples TRBV5-1 to TRBJ2-2; D ambiguous. The germline CDR1 and CDR2 sequences are SGHRS and YFSETQ. V lost 5 bases, J lost 3 bases, and 14 bases lay in between. CDR3 length: 15 amino acids.

This clonotype has a handful of counts. The chain uses TRBV29-1 and TRBJ1-2, with a possible D match to TRBD1 (6 bases). CDR3 size: 12 residues. V lost 3 bases and J lost 8, with 13 bases in between. Germline assignment: CDR1 SQVTM and CDR2 ANQGSEA. The chain's CDR3 is CSVEGAPGGYTF. The CDR3 DNA reads TGCAGCGTTGAGGGGGCCCCTGGGGGCTACACCTTC.

The V and J genes are TRBV18 and TRBJ2-1, with D hard to call. The CDR3 totals 13 residues. V was shortened by 2 bases and J by 6 bases, with 8 bases between the two germline ends. Germline V gives CDR1 KGHSH, CDR2 LQKENI. CDR3 DNA sequence: TGTGCCAGCTCACCAAGCAGAAGCAATGAGCAGTTCTTC. Encoded protein: CASSPSRSNEQFF.

This clonotype was picked up a small number of times. The chain couples TRBV21-1 to TRBJ2-4; TRBD1, the table's D call, lacks a check against the DNA. TRBV21-1 is a pseudogene locus. The CDR3 is 19 residues long. CDR3 amino acids: CASSKALSFLTGAKNIQYF. In DNA form, the CDR3 reads TGTGCCAGCAGCAAAGCGCTTTCTTTTCTGACAGGAGCCAAAAACATTCAGTACTTC.